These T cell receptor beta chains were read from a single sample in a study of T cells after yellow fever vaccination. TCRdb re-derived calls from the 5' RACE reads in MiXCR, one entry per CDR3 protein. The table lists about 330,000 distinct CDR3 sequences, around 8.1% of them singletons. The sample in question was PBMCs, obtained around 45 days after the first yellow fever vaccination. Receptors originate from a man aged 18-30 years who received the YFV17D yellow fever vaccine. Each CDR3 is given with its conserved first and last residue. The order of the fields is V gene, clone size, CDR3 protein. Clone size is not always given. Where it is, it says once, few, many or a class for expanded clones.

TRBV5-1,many,CASSLSQGSDTQYF
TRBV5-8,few,CASHYREPTQPQHF
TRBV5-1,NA,CASSDRQGGEKLFF
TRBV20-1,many,CSLTSVYNEQFF
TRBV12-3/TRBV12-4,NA,CASRAHTNEKLFF
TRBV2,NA,CASMNQGIFNEKLFF
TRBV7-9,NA,CASSFGGVSGNTIYF
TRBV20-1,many,CSAPSLAGLPGELFF
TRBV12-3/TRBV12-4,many,CASRDNRGWDTEAFF
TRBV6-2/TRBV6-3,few,CASSYLFSGGAFEQFF
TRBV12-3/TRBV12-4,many,CASSLGGSGTEAFF
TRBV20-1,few,CSARLAGGHSSYNEQFF
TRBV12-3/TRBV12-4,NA,CASTAESGTEAFF
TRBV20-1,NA,CSARAGANEKLFF
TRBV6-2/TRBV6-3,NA,CASSYSGANTDTQYF
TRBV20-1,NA,CTLFLGRNEQFF
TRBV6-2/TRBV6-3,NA,CASSYSVEAFF
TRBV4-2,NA,CASSLRAGELSGANVLTF
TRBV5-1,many,CASILERGHNEQFF
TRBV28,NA,CASTGVESYEQYF
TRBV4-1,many,CASSQSASGSTDTQYF
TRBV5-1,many,CASSPGQGQRNYGYTF
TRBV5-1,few,CASSLPSDGSNTEAFF
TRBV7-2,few,CASSRTTTGFPQHF
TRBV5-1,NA,CASSSGEYTDTQYF
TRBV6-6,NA,CASSSTDREKLFF
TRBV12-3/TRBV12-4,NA,CASSSPGPGGTQYF
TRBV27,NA,CASSGLGLQRGYTF
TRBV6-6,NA,CAGRRPGDNEQYF
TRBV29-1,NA,CSVEEVGQGPYEQYF
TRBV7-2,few,CASSLNPGGWGYEQYF
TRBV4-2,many,CASSQDDGGTYNEQFF
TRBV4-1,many,CASSQDRHELSDTQYF
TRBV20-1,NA,CSAYPGGGQPQHF
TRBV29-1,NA,CSVEFTEPYEQYF
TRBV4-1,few,CASSQDRRTQYF
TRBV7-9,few,CASSRVTSGEYNEQFF
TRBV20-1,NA,CSARLSSYEQYF
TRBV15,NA,CATSRPDTGRETQYF
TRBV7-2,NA,CASSSPGQGVNTIYF
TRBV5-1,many,CASSLLGSTDTQYF
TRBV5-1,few,CASSLAGALYSPLHF